The entry that follows covers one TCR beta chain sequence. The antigen remains undetermined. CDR1 is SGHVS, CDR2 FQNEAQ, per germline. The CDR3 contains 15 residues. V dropped 5 bases and J dropped 7 bases, with 20 bases sitting between them. This record comes from a study of OX40 agonist ivuxolimab in advanced cancers. The overall study: Ivuxolimab is an agonistic anti-OX40 (CD134) antibody, and patients were treated with it. The dose-escalation cohort was just under 85% male, with a mean age of around 60 years, ranging roughly 20 to 90. Study-level points and caveats: Among the lowest peripheral clonal expansion occurred in 0.1-3.0 mg/kg partial responders. More expanded clones were seen, on average, in CD8+ T cells than in CD4+.

Generated by immunoSEQ multiplex PCR, the TCRdb table keeps only in-frame clones and is missing some. The sample consists of roughly 75,000 clones, 86% of them appearing once. The TCR sequence derives from an adult with an advanced solid tumor such as melanoma, head and neck, liver or kidney cancer. Sequences were derived from CD4+ or CD8+ T cells sorted from blood, sampled in a trial of the OX40 agonist ivuxolimab. This chain connects TRBV7-8 to TRBJ1-2, with D possibly matching TRBD1 (6 bases). CDR3 bases: TGTGCCAGCAGCCCGACCGGGACAATTTTTTTTGGCTACACCTTC. Amino acid sequence: CASSPTGTIFFGYTF.